This paragraph reports one T cell receptor (beta chain). Sequence at one end of the junction differs from germline and may be a read error. The use of a sample-barcoded 5' primer and a J-beta primer mix characterized a second PCR of roughly 7 to 11 cycles. TCRdb analysed the 5' RACE reads with MiXCR anew, one entry per CDR3 protein. Counted here are 1.8 million or so distinct CDR3 sequences, 39% occurring once; the ten biggest clones make up roughly 24%. These data are taken from a study of blood T cells in healthy people across ages. This CDR3 is 14 amino acids long. Germline CDR1 is SGHTA and CDR2 is FQGNSA.

Sequences were obtained from blood. The rearrangement uses TRBV7-2 and TRBJ2-4, with TRBD1 matching over 8 bases. This TCR was sampled from a human donor in good health. The CDR3 spells CVSSLTGTGRIQYF. Written as DNA, the CDR3 is TGTGTCAGCAGCTTAACCGGGACAGGAAGGATTCAGTACTTC.